Included here is one T cell receptor (beta chain) sequence, with context. Its cognate antigen is unknown. J lost 3 bases, V lost 2 bases, and 5 bases had no gene match. The CDR3 is made up of 15 amino acids. Germline-derived CDR1 and CDR2 are KGHSH and LQKENI. Generated by immunoSEQ multiplex PCR, the TCRdb table keeps only in-frame clones and is missing some. The table has more than 95,000 clones, less than 95% seen once. The data derive from a study of siplizumab effects on memory and regulatory T cells. Findings and caveats of the study: Treatment with siplizumab left mappable alloreactive CD4+ clones averaging roughly 69% Treg-derived, compared with approximately 25% in controls. Sequences below about 10^-5 frequency were poorly captured. As a result, only a minor fraction of alloreactive clones mapped to unstimulated subsets. Both greater diversity than memory cells and a major contribution to the alloresponse seemed to characterize naive T cells.

Input material: non-Treg CD4+ T cells sorted from blood. This TCR derives from a human donor in good health. This rearrangement joins TRBV18 to TRBJ2-7; 9 bases agree with TRBD2. The CDR3 region has the DNA TGTGCCAGCTCACCAACGCGGGGGGGCGTCTACGAGCAGTACTTC. This codes for CASSPTRGGVYEQYF.